Each of the 30 T cell receptor beta chains below was sequenced from the same sample in a study of blood T cell repertoires in COVID-19. Some clones are missing from TCRdb's copy, which holds only in-frame ones; the method was immunoSEQ multiplex PCR. Of approximately 70,000 clones detected, roughly 85% appear once; the ten largest clones hold about a quarter. Sequencing was done on a sample of peripheral blood. All receptors derive from a man aged 55 to 69 with active or convalescent COVID-19.

The V gene is TRBV6-2 or TRBV6-3, the J gene TRBJ1-1; 9 bases match TRBD1. The CDR3 is 18 residues long. V dropped 2 bases and J dropped 6; count of bases not matched to a gene: 16. Germline lookup yields CDR1 MNHEY and CDR2 SVGEGT. The CDR3 nucleotides are TGTGCCAGCAGTTACCACTTTCTAGGACAGGGGAGAAAGGCTGAAGCTTTCTTT. Its protein is CASSYHFLGQGRKAEAFF.

V gene TRBV28 combines with J gene TRBJ2-7; possibly TRBD1 for D (7 bases). Per the germline V gene, CDR1 is MDHEN and CDR2 is SYDVKM. The CDR3 extends over 17 amino acids. Between the trimmed V and J ends, which lost 5 bases and 2 bases, there was a span of 22 bases. As DNA, the CDR3 is TGTGCCAGCAGTGAACAGGGGTTCCTAGCGCTGACCTACGAGCAGTACTTC. Its translation is CASSEQGFLALTYEQYF.

The chain recombines TRBV2 with TRBJ2-7, with 10 bases matching TRBD1. V was clipped by 5 bases and J by 8 bases; unmatched bases: 3. Looked up from germline, CDR1 is SNHLY and CDR2 is FYNNEI. The CDR3 spans 12 residues. The DNA of the CDR3 is TGTGCCAGCAGTAGTGACAGGGGGCAGCAGTACTTC. Translated, it gives CASSSDRGQQYF.

The chain uses TRBV20-1 and TRBJ2-1; 7 nucleotides line up with TRBD2. CDR1 is DFQATT and CDR2 is SNEGSKA in the germline V gene (reference sequence). The CDR3 runs 15 residues. The ends lost 4 bases at V and 10 bases at J; junction bases unmatched: 16. DNA of the CDR3: TGCAGTGCTAATGAGGGGAGGGTTTGGATTGGGGAGCAGTTCTTC. The encoded protein is CSANEGRVWIGEQFF.

There are a few counts of this clone. This sequence joins TRBV2 and TRBJ1-4, with a weak D call TRBD1 (6 bases). The CDR3 loop spans 15 amino acids. The V gene lost 7 bases and the J gene lost 0 bases, with 12 bases spanning the gap. CDR1 SNHLY and CDR2 FYNNEI come from the germline V gene. The CDR3, as DNA: TGTGCCAGCAATGGGGGCAGGGCAACTAATGAAAAACTGTTTTTT. It is translated as CASNGGRATNEKLFF.

V and J are TRBV3-1 (or the pseudogene TRBV3-2) and TRBJ1-1; D is unclear. Trimming stripped 6 bases from V and 4 bases from J, with 12 bases between. From germline, CDR1 is LGHDT and CDR2 YNNKEL (reference sequence). This CDR3 has 13 residues. This CDR3 is CASSPTSLTEAFF. The CDR3 nucleotides are TGTGCCAGCAGTCCGACAAGTCTCACTGAAGCTTTCTTT.

The gene calls are TRBV5-6 and TRBJ1-1, with 7 bases that match TRBD1. Germline assignment: CDR1 SGHDT and CDR2 YYEEEE. Unmatched junction bases numbered 7, after V lost 3 bases and J lost 2 bases. The CDR3 has 15 amino acids. CDR3 sequence: CASSYAGQPNTEAFF. The CDR3 DNA reads as TGTGCCAGCAGCTACGCGGGACAGCCAAACACTGAAGCTTTCTTT.

The rearrangement uses TRBV7-2 and TRBJ2-2, with D hard to call. This CDR3 is 13 amino acids long. The V and J ends lost 7 bases and 6 bases respectively, with 12 bases between them. CDR1 and CDR2 from the germline V gene are SGHTA and FQGNSA. The CDR3 loop reads CASNTLSPGELFF. The CDR3 nucleotides read TGTGCCAGCAACACGCTTTCCCCCGGGGAGCTGTTTTTT.

The sample holds a few counts of this clone. The chain joins TRBV5-1 to TRBJ2-5, with 9 bases lining up with TRBD2. Germline V CDR1 and CDR2: SGHRS, YFSETQ. This CDR3 region has 14 residues. The V gene end was trimmed by 2 bases and the J gene end by 5 bases; junction bases not matched to a gene: 4. CDR3 DNA: TGCGCCAGCAGCTTAGCTAGCGGGGTTGAGACCCAGTACTTC. Protein: CASSLASGVETQYF. Complete variable domain (other parts from reference TRBV5-1 and TRBJ2-5): KAGVTQTPRYLIKTRGQQVTLSCSPISGHRSVSWYQQTPGQGLQFLFEYFSETQRNKGNFPGRFSGRQFSNSRSEMNVSTLELGDSALYLCASSLASGVETQYFGPGTRLLVL.

The chain is built from TRBV6-1 and TRBJ2-1; D is undetermined. The CDR3 spans 13 residues. Germline CDR1 is MNHNS and CDR2 is SASEGT. V was trimmed by 1 base and J by 14 bases, leaving 15 bases between them. In nucleotides, the CDR3 is TGTGCCAGCAGTGAAGTGGCTAGTCTGTATAAGTTCTTC. Translation gives CASSEVASLYKFF.

This chain links TRBV7-9 with TRBJ2-7; 8 bases line up with TRBD1. CDR3 length: 14 residues. The germline gives CDR1 SEHNR, CDR2 FQNEAQ (reference sequence). Trimming took 2 bases from V and 7 from J; bases not matched to a gene: 7. The CDR3 DNA sequence: TGTGCCAGCAGCTTACTGGCAGGGGGCGATGAGCAGTACTTC. The encoded protein is CASSLLAGGDEQYF. Looking up the rest from reference TRBV7-9 and TRBJ2-7 gives the full variable domain: DTGVSQNPRHKITKRGQNVTFRCDPISEHNRLYWYRQTLGQGPEFLTYFQNEAQLEKSRLLSDRFSAERPKGSFSTLEIQRTEQGDSAMYLCASSLLAGGDEQYFGPGTRLTVT.

This clone has a handful of counts. The chain couples TRBV13 to TRBJ2-5; 8 bases fit TRBD1. Germline CDR1 is PRHDT and CDR2 is FYEKMQ (reference sequence). This CDR3 is 16 amino acids long. The junction had 9 bases not matched to a gene; V was cut back by 1 base and J by 5 bases. CDR3 sequence: CASSLEGQGAGETQYF. For the CDR3, the DNA is TGTGCCAGCAGCTTAGAGGGCCAGGGGGCTGGGGAGACCCAGTACTTC. Variable domain in full (rest from reference TRBV13 and TRBJ2-5): AAGVIQSPRHLIKEKRETATLKCYPIPRHDTVYWYQQGPGQDPQFLISFYEKMQSDKGSIPDRFSAQQFSDYHSELNMSSLELGDSALYFCASSLEGQGAGETQYFGPGTRLLVL.

V usage is TRBV7-6 and J usage is TRBJ1-5, with a possible D match to TRBD1 (6 bases). Germline V gene sequence: CDR1 SGHVS, CDR2 FNYEAQ. The V gene lost 5 bases and the J gene lost 6 bases, with 11 bases spanning the gap. This CDR3 has 13 residues. The CDR3 nucleotides read TGTGCCAGCAGCCCCGGACAGACTCAGCCCCAGCATTTT. Translated: CASSPGQTQPQHF.

CDR3 nucleotide sequence: TGTGCCATCAGCGAGCGACAGGAGATGAACACTGAAGCTTTCTTT. Its translation: CAISERQEMNTEAFF. The genes are TRBV10-3 and TRBJ1-1; D might be TRBD1 (6 bases). This CDR3 comprises 15 residues. Germline V lookup: CDR1 ENHRY, CDR2 SYGVKD. Trimming cost V 6 bases and J 0 bases, with 14 bases left between them.

The rearrangement links TRBV7-9 to TRBJ1-2; the D gene is possibly TRBD1 (5 bases). The V end lost 8 bases, the J end lost 5 bases, and 24 bases lay between the germline ends. The CDR3 contains 16 residues. Germline-derived CDR1 and CDR2 are SEHNR and FQNEAQ (reference sequence). The chain's CDR3 is CASSLGTGDGIYGYTF. The CDR3 nucleotides read TGTGCCAGCTCCTTAGGGACTGGGGATGGGATTTATGGCTACACCTTC.

The chain couples TRBV11-2 to TRBJ2-2, with D unresolved. This CDR3 has 14 residues. Between the trimmed V and J ends, which lost 2 bases and 1 base, there was a span of 5 bases. Germline V gene sequence: CDR1 SGHAT, CDR2 FQNNGV. In DNA form, the CDR3 reads TGTGCCAGCAGCTTATTTCTGAACACCGGGGAGCTGTTTTTT. Its protein product is CASSLFLNTGELFF.

The chain recombines TRBV29-1 with TRBJ2-7; D not resolved. The CDR3 has 12 amino acids. Per the germline V gene, CDR1 is SQVTM and CDR2 is ANQGSEA. V was cut by 5 bases and J by 0 bases, with 8 bases left in between. The DNA of the CDR3 is TGCAGCGTTATATCGGGCTCCTACGAGCAGTACTTC. It yields the protein CSVISGSYEQYF.

CDR3 bases: TGTGCCAGCAGTTTAGGGACAGGGACTGGAAACACCATATATTTT. It codes for CASSLGTGTGNTIYF. This chain uses TRBV28 with TRBJ1-3; the match to TRBD1 covers 9 bases. V lost 2 bases and J lost 2; bases outside the gene matches: 1. This CDR3 has 15 residues. Germline V gene lookup returns CDR1 MDHEN and CDR2 SYDVKM.

This clone was observed a few times. V gene TRBV19 combines with J gene TRBJ1-2; tentatively, D is TRBD1 (6 bases). Trimming shortened V by 2 bases and J by 7 bases, and 14 bases separated the two germline ends. The germline gives CDR1 LNHDA, CDR2 SQIVND (reference sequence). The CDR3 consists of 14 residues. CDR3 bases: TGTGCCAGTAGTATACCCCTTCAGGGGTCTGGCTACACCTTC. The encoded protein is CASSIPLQGSGYTF.

The rearrangement joins TRBV3-1 (or the pseudogene TRBV3-2) to TRBJ1-1; 8 nucleotides match TRBD1. Germline V gene sequence: CDR1 LGHDT, CDR2 YNNKEL (reference sequence). After removal of 4 bases from V and 8 bases from J, the junction contained 9 bases not matched to a gene. This CDR3 region has 14 residues. The DNA for the CDR3 is TGTGCCAGCAGCCCGGACAGGGTTACTGCCGAAGCTTTCTTT. Residues: CASSPDRVTAEAFF.

The chain combines TRBV3-1 (or the pseudogene TRBV3-2) with TRBJ1-3; D gene ambiguous. V lost 1 base, J lost 2 bases, and 9 bases lay in between. CDR1 and CDR2 (germline): LGHDT, YNNKEL (reference sequence). The length of the CDR3 is 15 residues. The CDR3, as DNA: TGTGCCAGCAGCCAAGCAGCGCGGGCTGGAAACACCATATATTTT. It translates to CASSQAARAGNTIYF.

This chain joins TRBV27 and TRBJ1-1, with TRBD1 matching 7 bases. The junction had 12 bases not matched to a gene; V was cut back by 6 bases and J by 11 bases. The CDR3 has 13 residues. Germline assignment: CDR1 MNHEY and CDR2 SMNVEV (reference sequence). CDR3 DNA sequence: TGTGCCAGCAGCACGACAGGGTATGTCGGCGCTTTCTTT. Encoded protein: CASSTTGYVGAFF.

This sequence joins TRBV19 and TRBJ1-2; D is possibly TRBD1 (5 bases). Germline lookup yields CDR1 LNHDA and CDR2 SQIVND (reference sequence). Trimming cost V 1 base and J 4 bases, with 7 bases left between them. The CDR3 is made up of 13 amino acids. In nucleotides, the CDR3 is TGTGCCAGTAGTATAGGTAGGGGCTATGGCTACACCTTC. Translated: CASSIGRGYGYTF.

The chain carries TRBV6-2 or TRBV6-3 and TRBJ1-2; 11 bases align to TRBD1. V dropped 6 bases and J dropped 4; count of bases not matched to a gene: 4. The CDR3 totals 14 residues. The germline gives CDR1 MNHEY, CDR2 SVGEGT. The CDR3 reads CASSRDRGVYGYTF. The CDR3, as DNA: TGTGCCAGCAGCCGGGACAGGGGGGTCTATGGCTACACCTTC.

The sample holds one count of this clone. The chain combines TRBV9 with TRBJ2-7, with D hard to call. The CDR3 totals 14 residues. Trimming removed 3 bases from V and 3 bases from J, with 13 bases in between. Germline V CDR1 and CDR2: SGDLS, YYNGEE. The CDR3 sequence: CASSAARQFYEQYF. The CDR3 region has the DNA TGTGCCAGCAGCGCGGCGAGGCAGTTCTACGAGCAGTACTTC.

V gene TRBV5-1 combines with J gene TRBJ2-5; D ambiguous. This CDR3 spans 12 amino acids. Looked up from germline, CDR1 is SGHRS and CDR2 is YFSETQ. Trimming stripped 2 bases from V and 4 bases from J, with 6 bases between. CDR3 residues: CASSFSGETQYF. CDR3 bases: TGCGCCAGCAGCTTCTCGGGAGAGACCCAGTACTTC. The full variable domain, its missing parts supplied by reference TRBV5-1 and TRBJ2-5, is KAGVTQTPRYLIKTRGQQVTLSCSPISGHRSVSWYQQTPGQGLQFLFEYFSETQRNKGNFPGRFSGRQFSNSRSEMNVSTLELGDSALYLCASSFSGETQYFGPGTRLLVL.

V gene TRBV19 combines with J gene TRBJ2-1; unclear D gene. With 1 base removed from V and 5 bases from J, the gap between germline ends came to 6 bases. This CDR3 is 13 amino acids long. Germline CDR1 reads LNHDA; CDR2 reads SQIVND (reference sequence). CDR3 in amino acids: CASSIVEDNEQFF. CDR3 bases: TGTGCCAGTAGTATAGTAGAGGACAATGAGCAGTTCTTC.

A remark on this clone: An end of the junction differs from the germline gene, which may be a read error. Other nucleotide sequences in the sample specify the same CDR3. The V and J genes are TRBV7-2 and TRBJ1-4; the D gene is possibly TRBD1 (6 bases). The CDR3 has 15 residues. CDR1 is SGHTA and CDR2 is FQGNSA in the germline V gene. DNA of the CDR3: TGTGCCAGCAGCCAAAGAACAGGGACTAATGAAAAGCTGTTTTTT. Residues: CASSQRTGTNEKLFF.

The gene calls are TRBV11-2 and TRBJ2-7; the match to TRBD2 covers 13 bases. The CDR3 is 15 residues long. V shed 3 bases, J shed 2 bases, and the junction held 1 base outside the gene matches. Germline-derived CDR1 and CDR2 are SGHAT and FQNNGV. The CDR3 region is CASSFTSGGAYEQYF. The CDR3 region has the DNA TGTGCCAGCAGCTTCACTAGCGGGGGGGCCTACGAGCAGTACTTC.

There are a few counts of this clone. The chain recombines TRBV18 with TRBJ1-1; 9 bases align to TRBD1. This CDR3 is built from 16 residues. Per the germline V gene, CDR1 is KGHSH and CDR2 is LQKENI. Trimming took 5 bases from V and 5 from J; bases not matched to a gene: 12. This CDR3 reads CASSSLTGGGRTEAFF. The CDR3 nucleotides read TGTGCCAGCTCAAGCCTGACAGGGGGAGGGAGGACTGAAGCTTTCTTT.